The 10 T cell receptor beta chains given below trace back to one sample, sequenced in a study of T-cell memory formation after mild COVID-19. TCRdb fed the 5' RACE reads into MiXCR, producing one record per CDR3 protein. The sample lists fewer than 250,000 distinct CDR3 sequences; roughly a tenth were seen once. Material: PBMCs or a T cell subset sorted from them (not recorded which). All receptors derive from a man between 18 and 29 years old who had mild COVID-19 (a few samples of this study predate the infection). Cell type and time point are not known.

This clonotype showed up just a few times. CDR3 in amino acids: CASQDLKEAFF. The CDR3 nucleotides read TGTGCCAGCCAAGACCTAAAGGAAGCTTTCTTT. V usage is TRBV6-2 or TRBV6-3 and J usage is TRBJ1-1; D unclear. The CDR3 covers 11 residues. Per germline, CDR1 MNHEY and CDR2 SVGEGT. Trimming left V 8 bases short and J 8 bases short, with 12 bases between.

The genes are TRBV20-1 and TRBJ2-1; 10 nucleotides align to TRBD2. This CDR3 contains 15 residues. CDR1 and CDR2 (germline): DFQATT, SNEGSKA (reference sequence). Trimming cost V 6 bases and J 4 bases; bases outside gene matches: 9. CDR3 amino acids: CSARPLAGVYNEQFF. The DNA for the CDR3 is TGCAGTGCCCGCCCCCTAGCGGGGGTATACAATGAGCAGTTCTTC.

The rearrangement uses TRBV27 and TRBJ1-6; D remains ambiguous. CDR1 MNHEY and CDR2 SMNVEV come from the germline V gene (reference sequence). There are 13 residues in the CDR3. Trimming took off 9 bases at V and 2 bases at J, with 8 bases between the two ends. DNA of the CDR3: TGTGCCAGTAGACGTACCTATAATTCACCCCTCCACTTT. Amino acid sequence: CASRRTYNSPLHF.

The rearrangement links TRBV6-2 or TRBV6-3 to TRBJ2-7, with 8 bases aligning to TRBD1. The CDR3 contains 14 residues. The junction had 7 bases not matched to a gene; V was cut back by 5 bases and J by 4 bases. Germline CDR1 and CDR2: MNHEY and SVGEGT. CDR3 sequence reads: CASSGLDREYEQYV. The CDR3 nucleotides read TGTGCCAGCAGTGGACTGGACAGGGAGTACGAGCAGTACGTC.

The CDR3 here is CASSITLRDTQYF. CDR3 in DNA: TGTGCCAGCAGTATAACGTTAAGGGATACGCAGTATTTT. The chain has TRBV6-4 and TRBJ2-3; D remains unclear. Trimming took off 5 bases at V and 6 bases at J, with 12 bases between the two ends. There are 13 residues in the CDR3. Germline V CDR1 and CDR2: MRHNA, SNTAGT.

This clonotype was found a few times. This rearrangement joins TRBV11-2 to TRBJ2-1; 8 nucleotides match TRBD1. Per germline, CDR1 SGHAT and CDR2 FQNNGV. V was clipped by 0 bases and J by 4 bases; unmatched bases: 5. The CDR3 runs 16 residues. The chain's CDR3 is CASSLEGTGSYNEQFF. CDR3 nucleotide sequence: TGTGCCAGCAGCTTAGAGGGGACAGGTTCTTACAATGAGCAGTTCTTC. Using reference TRBV11-2 and TRBJ2-1 for the parts outside the CDR3, the full variable domain is EAGVAQSPRYKIIEKRQSVAFWCNPISGHATLYWYQQILGQGPKLLIQFQNNGVVDDSQLPKDRFSAERLKGVDSTLKIQPAKLEDSAVYLCASSLEGTGSYNEQFFGPGTRLTVL.

This clonotype was recorded many times. The chain employs TRBV7-3 and TRBJ2-2; 8 positions agree with TRBD1. CDR1 is SGHTA and CDR2 is FQGTGA in the germline V gene. V lost 6 bases to trimming and J lost 5 bases; unmatched junction nucleotides: 11. CDR3 length: 16 amino acids. In nucleotides, the CDR3 is TGTGCCAGCAGTCAGACCCGGGACAGGTTGACCGGGGAGCTGTTTTTT. It translates to CASSQTRDRLTGELFF.

This clonotype was detected ten times or more. The chain carries TRBV4-1 and TRBJ2-7, with D tentatively TRBD1 (6 bases). Trimming left V 3 bases short and J 6 bases short, with 12 bases between. CDR3 length: 13 amino acids. The germline V gene has CDR1 MGHRA and CDR2 YSYEKL. The CDR3 sequence is CASSHPRGGEQYF. The CDR3 region has the DNA TGCGCCAGCAGCCACCCACGAGGGGGCGAGCAGTACTTC.

This clonotype appeared many times. The chain links TRBV7-9 to TRBJ2-7, with D maybe TRBD2 (5 bases). The CDR3 contains 16 residues. CDR1 is SEHNR and CDR2 is FQNEAQ in the germline V gene (reference sequence). The germline V and J ends were trimmed by 5 bases and 5 bases, with 22 bases remaining between them. The DNA for the CDR3 is TGTGCCAGCAGCCCCTCCGCGGACTCCCCCCCTAACGAGCAGTACGTC. This encodes CASSPSADSPPNEQYV.

The chain joins TRBV29-1 to TRBJ2-1; D assignment may be TRBD1 or TRBD2 (5 bases each). V lost 7 bases to trimming and J lost 7 bases, with 11 bases between them. This CDR3 contains 11 residues. The germline V gene has CDR1 SQVTM and CDR2 ANQGSEA. The CDR3 coding sequence is TGCAGCGCCGCGAGGGGTAATGAGCAGTTCTTC. This codes for CSAARGNEQFF.